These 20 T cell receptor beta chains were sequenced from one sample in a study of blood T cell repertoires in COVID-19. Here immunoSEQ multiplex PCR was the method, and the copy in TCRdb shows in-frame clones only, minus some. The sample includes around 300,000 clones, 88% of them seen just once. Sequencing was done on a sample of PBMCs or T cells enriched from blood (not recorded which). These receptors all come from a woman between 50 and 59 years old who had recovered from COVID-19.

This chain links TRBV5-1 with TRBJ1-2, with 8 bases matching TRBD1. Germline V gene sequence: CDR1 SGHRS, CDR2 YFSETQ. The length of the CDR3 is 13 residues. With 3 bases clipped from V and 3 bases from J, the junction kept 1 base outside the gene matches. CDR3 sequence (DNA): TGCGCCAGCAGCTCGACAGGGGACTATGGCTACACCTTC. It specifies CASSSTGDYGYTF.

The CDR3 region has the DNA TGTGCCTGGAGTCGTGTGGGCCTCGGGGGTGAAGCTTTCTTT. This codes for CAWSRVGLGGEAFF. The rearrangement links TRBV30 to TRBJ1-1, with D possibly TRBD1 on 5 matching bases. V was pared by 2 bases and J by 7 bases, with 17 bases between. The CDR3 sequence is 14 residues long. The V gene's germline CDR1 is GTSNPN and CDR2 SVGIG (reference sequence).

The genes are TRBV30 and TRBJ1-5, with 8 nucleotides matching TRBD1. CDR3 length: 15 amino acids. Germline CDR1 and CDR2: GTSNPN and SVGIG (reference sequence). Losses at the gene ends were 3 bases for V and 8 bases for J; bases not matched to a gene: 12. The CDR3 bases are TGTGCCTGGAGCAGGGGGCAGGGGGAATTCGAGCCCCAGCATTTT. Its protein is CAWSRGQGEFEPQHF.

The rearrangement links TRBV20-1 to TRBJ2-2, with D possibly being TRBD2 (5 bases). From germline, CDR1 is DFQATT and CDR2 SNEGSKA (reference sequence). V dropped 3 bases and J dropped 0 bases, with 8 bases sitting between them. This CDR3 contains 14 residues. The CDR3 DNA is TGCAGTGCTAGTCGGGGAGCGAACACCGGGGAGCTGTTTTTT. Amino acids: CSASRGANTGELFF.

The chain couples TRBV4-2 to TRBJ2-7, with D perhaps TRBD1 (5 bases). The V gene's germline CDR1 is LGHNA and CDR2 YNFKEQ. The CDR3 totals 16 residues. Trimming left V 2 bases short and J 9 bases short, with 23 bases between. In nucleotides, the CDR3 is TGTGCCAGCAGCCAAAGCGCACGACAGACTCGTACGGTGCAGTACTTC. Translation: CASSQSARQTRTVQYF.

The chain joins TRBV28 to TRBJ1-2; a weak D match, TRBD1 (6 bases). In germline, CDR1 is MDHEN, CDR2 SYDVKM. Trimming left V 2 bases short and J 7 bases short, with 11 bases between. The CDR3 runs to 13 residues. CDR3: CASSLMGAGGYTF. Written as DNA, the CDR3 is TGTGCCAGCAGTTTAATGGGGGCGGGTGGCTACACCTTC.

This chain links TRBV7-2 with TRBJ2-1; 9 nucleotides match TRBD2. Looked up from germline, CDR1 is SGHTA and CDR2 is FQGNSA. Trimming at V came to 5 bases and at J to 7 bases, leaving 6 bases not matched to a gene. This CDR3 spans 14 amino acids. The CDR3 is CASSPTLAGNEQFF. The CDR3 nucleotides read TGTGCCAGCAGCCCCACCCTAGCGGGAAATGAGCAGTTCTTC.

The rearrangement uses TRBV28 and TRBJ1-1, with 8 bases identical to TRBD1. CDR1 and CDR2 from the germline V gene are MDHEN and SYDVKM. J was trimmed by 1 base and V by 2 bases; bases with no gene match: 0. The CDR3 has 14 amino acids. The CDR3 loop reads CASSLQGANTEAFF. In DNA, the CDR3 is TGTGCCAGCAGTTTACAGGGGGCGAACACTGAAGCTTTCTTT.

CDR3 nucleotide sequence: TGTGCCAGCTCACGGGCAGGGGGAAACTACGAGCAGTACTTC. As protein: CASSRAGGNYEQYF. The V gene is TRBV18, the J gene TRBJ2-7; 7 bases are a match to TRBD1. The CDR3 length is 14 residues. From germline, CDR1 is KGHSH and CDR2 LQKENI. With V trimmed by 4 bases and J by 3 bases, 6 bases remained unmatched.

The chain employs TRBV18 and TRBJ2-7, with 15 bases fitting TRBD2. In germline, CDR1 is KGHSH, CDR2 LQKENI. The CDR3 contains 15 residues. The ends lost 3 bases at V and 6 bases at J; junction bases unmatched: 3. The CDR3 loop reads CASSPGLAGGLEQYF. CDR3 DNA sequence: TGTGCCAGCTCACCCGGACTAGCGGGAGGGCTCGAGCAGTACTTC.

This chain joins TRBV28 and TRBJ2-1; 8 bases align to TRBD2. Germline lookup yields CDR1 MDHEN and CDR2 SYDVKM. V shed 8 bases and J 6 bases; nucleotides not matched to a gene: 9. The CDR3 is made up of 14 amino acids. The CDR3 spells CASCVSGKSNEQFF. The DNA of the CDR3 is TGTGCCAGCTGTGTTAGCGGGAAGTCCAATGAGCAGTTCTTC.

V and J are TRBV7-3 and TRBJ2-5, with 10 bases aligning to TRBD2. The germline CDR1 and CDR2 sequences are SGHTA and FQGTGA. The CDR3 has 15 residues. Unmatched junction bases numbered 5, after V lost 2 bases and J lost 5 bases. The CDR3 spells CASSLVAGGWETQYF. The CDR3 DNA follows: TGTGCCAGCAGCTTAGTAGCGGGAGGTTGGGAGACCCAGTACTTC.

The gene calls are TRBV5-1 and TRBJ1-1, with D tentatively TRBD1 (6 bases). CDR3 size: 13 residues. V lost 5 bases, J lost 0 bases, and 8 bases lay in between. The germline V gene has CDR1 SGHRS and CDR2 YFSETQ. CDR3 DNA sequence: TGCGCCAGCAGTACAGGGATGAACACTGAAGCTTTCTTT. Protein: CASSTGMNTEAFF.

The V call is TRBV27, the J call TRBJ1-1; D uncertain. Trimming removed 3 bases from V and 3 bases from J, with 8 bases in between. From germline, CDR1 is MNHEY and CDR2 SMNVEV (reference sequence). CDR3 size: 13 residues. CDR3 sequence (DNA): TGTGCCAGCAGTTTTGGAGCCGACACTGAAGCTTTCTTT. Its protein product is CASSFGADTEAFF.

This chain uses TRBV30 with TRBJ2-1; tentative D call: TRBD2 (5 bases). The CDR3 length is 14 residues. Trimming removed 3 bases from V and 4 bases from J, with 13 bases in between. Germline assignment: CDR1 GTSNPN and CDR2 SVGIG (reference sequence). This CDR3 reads CAWRTLEPYNEQFF. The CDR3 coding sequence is TGTGCCTGGAGAACACTAGAGCCGTACAATGAGCAGTTCTTC.

Written as DNA, the CDR3 is TGCGCCAGCAGCCCTAAGCGGGCCGATGGTGAGCAGTTCTTC. It is translated as CASSPKRADGEQFF. This sequence joins TRBV4-1 and TRBJ2-1, with D maybe TRBD2 (6 bases). The CDR3 totals 14 residues. The germline CDR1 and CDR2 sequences are MGHRA and YSYEKL. V lost 4 bases, J lost 9 bases, and 16 bases lay in between.

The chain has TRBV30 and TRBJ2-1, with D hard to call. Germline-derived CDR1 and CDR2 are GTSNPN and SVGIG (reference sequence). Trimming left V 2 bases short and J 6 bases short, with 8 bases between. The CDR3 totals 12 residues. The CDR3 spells CAWSPTPNEQFF. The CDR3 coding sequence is TGTGCCTGGAGTCCTACCCCCAATGAGCAGTTCTTC.

The CDR3 reads CASSQGRDNEQYF. CDR3 DNA: TGTGCCAGTAGCCAAGGTAGGGACAACGAGCAGTACTTC. The rearrangement uses TRBV19 and TRBJ2-7; D possibly corresponds to TRBD1 (6 bases). Between the trimmed V and J ends, which lost 6 bases and 5 bases, there was a span of 14 bases. CDR3 size: 13 residues. Germline V lookup: CDR1 LNHDA, CDR2 SQIVND (reference sequence).

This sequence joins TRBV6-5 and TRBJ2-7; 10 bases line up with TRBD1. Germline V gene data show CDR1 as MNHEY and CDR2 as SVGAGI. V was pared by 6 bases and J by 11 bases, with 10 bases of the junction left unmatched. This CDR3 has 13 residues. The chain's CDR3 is CASRQLTGGSEYF. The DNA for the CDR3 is TGTGCCAGCAGACAATTGACAGGGGGCTCGGAGTACTTC.

This CDR3 reads CASSPTGFAVQPQHF. CDR3 coding DNA: TGTGCCAGCAGTCCTACAGGGTTTGCAGTTCAGCCCCAGCATTTT. The V gene is TRBV6-6, the J gene TRBJ1-5, with D perhaps matching TRBD1 (6 bases). The V gene lost 5 bases and the J gene lost 6 bases, with 17 bases spanning the gap. This CDR3 comprises 15 residues. CDR1 is MNHNY and CDR2 is SVGAGI in the germline V gene (reference sequence).